The sample holds many counts of the clone carrying this T cell receptor beta chain. Its antigen is as yet unknown. The entry originates in a study of beta chain features in type 1 diabetes. As for the study in general: Examined across all samples were roughly 100 million sorted cells.

Donors contributed one heparinised blood draw apiece, averaging about 100 mL. CDR1 and CDR2 (germline): SGHTA, FQGNSA. With V trimmed by 1 base and J by 5 bases, 7 bases remained unmatched. The CDR3 has 15 residues. The whole isolated RNA underwent reverse transcription, so sequencing captured expressed TCRB transcripts. Data came from immunoSEQ multiplex PCR; TCRdb stores just in-frame clones and leaves some out. Among around 300,000 clones listed, about 8% were seen once. Study-level points and caveats: The study notes PCR might favor shorter templates equally in patients and controls. Still unanswered here is whether HLA type influences TCRB rearrangement.

This TCR derives from a young woman in good health. The J gene is TRBJ1-2, the V gene TRBV7-2; 7 bases are shared with TRBD1. Source material: central memory CD4+ T cells from blood. The CDR3 sequence is CASSLDRGFAYGYTF. The CDR3 DNA sequence: TGTGCCAGCAGCTTAGACAGGGGCTTCGCATATGGCTACACCTTC.